This T cell receptor beta chain was captured in a study of T cells in localized non-small cell lung cancer. General study points: Among the top 100 tumor clones, a median about 59 appeared in adjacent lung. Patients showing higher blood T cell density tended to see longer overall survival. Because only a single region of the tumor was sequenced, heterogeneity remains possible. Tumor showed lower T cell clonality than uninvolved adjacent lung, where it was highest.

Comment on this clone: Its antigen is unidentified.

Sequencing was performed with immunoSEQ multiplex PCR; in TCRdb, only in-frame clones are kept and a portion is missing. The top ten clones hold 10% to 13% of a sample with 25,000 to 35,000 clones, roughly 87% of them seen once. CDR1 and CDR2 (germline): MDHEN, SYDVKM. The CDR3 contains 12 residues. V shed 8 bases, J shed 8 bases, and the junction held 7 bases outside the gene matches. This sequence was found in a woman aged 40 to 75 with stage I lung adenocarcinoma. The chain joins TRBV28 to TRBJ1-2; TRBD1 matches at 8 bases. The sample here was peripheral blood, taken before any cancer treatment. The DNA of the CDR3 is TGTGCCAGCTCGCTACAGGGGGAAGGCTACACCTTC. It is translated as CASSLQGEGYTF.